The 9 T cell receptor beta chains presented below share a single source sample, sequenced in a study of brain T cells in children with intractable seizures. Clones were read by immunoSEQ multiplex PCR, and TCRdb kept only the in-frame ones, dropping some. Here the sample spans roughly 80,000 clones, 90% to 95% being singletons. Here the sequenced sample was peripheral blood, taken at surgery. The source is a girl aged 2 to 9 with Rasmussen encephalitis and intractable seizures.

The chain carries TRBV19 and TRBJ2-7; D unresolved. The CDR3 has 11 residues. Germline lookup yields CDR1 LNHDA and CDR2 SQIVND (reference sequence). The ends were cut back, 5 bases at V and 3 bases at J, with 5 bases in the middle. In DNA form, the CDR3 reads TGTGCCAGTAGTTCAGGCTACGAGCAGTACTTC. Translating gives CASSSGYEQYF. The full variable domain, with the rest looked up from reference TRBV19 and TRBJ2-7, is DGGITQSPKYLFRKEGQNVTLSCEQNLNHDAMYWYRQDPGQGLRLIYYSQIVNDFQKGDIAEGYSVSREKKESFPLTVTSAQKNPTAFYLCASSSGYEQYFGPGTRLTVT.

The rearrangement joins TRBV7-3 to TRBJ2-7; a possible D gene is TRBD2 (5 bases). V was trimmed by 5 bases and J by 1 base, leaving 9 bases between them. From germline, CDR1 is SGHTA and CDR2 FQGTGA. CDR3 length: 13 amino acids. CDR3 in amino acids: CASSRGSSYEQYF. CDR3 coding DNA: TGTGCCAGCAGCCGAGGGTCTTCCTACGAGCAGTACTTC. Variable domain in full (rest from reference TRBV7-3 and TRBJ2-7): GAGVSQTPSNKVTEKGKYVELRCDPISGHTALYWYRQSLGQGPEFLIYFQGTGAADDSGLPNDRFFAVRPEGSVSTLKIQRTERGDSAVYLCASSRGSSYEQYFGPGTRLTVT.

V is TRBV7-3 and J is TRBJ2-7, with 9 bases that match TRBD1. V trimming: 5 bases; J trimming: 5 bases; junction bases outside the gene matches: 7. Germline V gene sequence: CDR1 SGHTA, CDR2 FQGTGA. The CDR3 runs to 14 residues. The CDR3 here is CASSPVRQGDEQYF. In DNA form, the CDR3 reads TGTGCCAGCAGCCCCGTGAGACAGGGGGACGAGCAGTACTTC.

This clone was recorded once. This sequence joins TRBV5-1 and TRBJ2-4; D is perhaps TRBD1 or TRBD2 (5 bases each). V was clipped by 0 bases and J by 6 bases, with 13 bases between them. Germline V lookup: CDR1 SGHRS, CDR2 YFSETQ. This CDR3 contains 15 residues. CDR3 sequence reads: CASSLDGLGVNIQYF. Here the CDR3 DNA reads TGCGCCAGCAGCTTGGACGGCCTGGGGGTAAACATTCAGTACTTC.

The chain joins TRBV6-5 to TRBJ2-7; 7 nucleotides align to TRBD2. The CDR3 spans 12 residues. Looked up from germline, CDR1 is MNHEY and CDR2 is SVGAGI. J was trimmed by 5 bases and V by 8 bases; bases with no gene match: 6. Here the CDR3 reads CASWAGVNEQYF. The DNA of the CDR3 is TGTGCCAGCTGGGCGGGGGTGAACGAGCAGTACTTC.

The chain employs TRBV15 and TRBJ1-6; maybe TRBD1 (6 bases). Germline CDR1 LNHNV, CDR2 YYDKDF (reference sequence). The CDR3 spans 18 residues. Trimming removed 1 base at V and 0 bases at J, with 13 bases between. CDR3 coding DNA: TGTGCCACCAGCAGAGGGGGGGCGACAGGCTCCTATAATTCACCCCTCCACTTT. This codes for CATSRGGATGSYNSPLHF.

This rearrangement joins TRBV6-5 to TRBJ1-4; 11 bases agree with TRBD1. The CDR3 runs to 15 residues. The germline V gene has CDR1 MNHEY and CDR2 SVGAGI. V shed 6 bases and J 8 bases; nucleotides not matched to a gene: 8. DNA for the CDR3: TGTGCCAGCAGGGAGAGGGGACAGGGGGACGAAAAACTGTTTTTT. It translates to CASRERGQGDEKLFF.

J is TRBJ2-5 and V is TRBV5-5; 12 nucleotides line up with TRBD2. The CDR3 runs 18 residues. Trimming took 1 base from V and 4 from J; bases not matched to a gene: 11. Germline assignment: CDR1 SGHKS and CDR2 YYEKEE (reference sequence). CDR3 in amino acids: CASSLISMASGGAETQYF. For the CDR3, the DNA is TGTGCCAGCAGCTTGATATCGATGGCTAGCGGGGGGGCAGAGACCCAGTACTTC.

This chain links TRBV5-1 with TRBJ2-2; the D gene is possibly TRBD1 (6 bases). The V and J ends lost 2 bases and 0 bases respectively, with 8 bases between them. The CDR3 loop spans 15 amino acids. Germline CDR1 and CDR2: SGHRS and YFSETQ. The CDR3 spells CASSLGTSNTGELFF. DNA of the CDR3: TGCGCCAGCAGCTTAGGGACATCGAACACCGGGGAGCTGTTTTTT. Filled out from reference TRBV5-1 and TRBJ2-2, the complete variable domain reads KAGVTQTPRYLIKTRGQQVTLSCSPISGHRSVSWYQQTPGQGLQFLFEYFSETQRNKGNFPGRFSGRQFSNSRSEMNVSTLELGDSALYLCASSLGTSNTGELFFGEGSRLTVL.